Following are 15 T cell receptor beta chains from one sample sequenced in a study of T-cell reconstitution after alpha-beta-depleted transplantation in children. A TCRbeta library incorporating unique molecular identifiers was prepared. TCRdb ran MiXCR on the PCR reads and lists one entry per CDR3 protein. The sample lists 700,000 or so distinct CDR3 sequences, 13% occurring once. This specimen was PBMCs, taken before TCRalphabeta/CD19-depleted stem cell transplant. Receptor source: a girl aged 2 to 9 with congenital amegakaryocytic thrombocytopenia, due to receive a stem cell transplant.

This clonotype was seen many times. Here the CDR3 reads CASSLPNTEAFF. CDR3 nucleotides: TGTGCCAGCAGTTTACCCAACACTGAAGCTTTCTTT. V is TRBV28 and J is TRBJ1-1; D is unresolved. The CDR3 has 12 amino acids. Trimming pared 2 bases from V and 2 bases from J, leaving 3 bases between. Looked up from germline, CDR1 is MDHEN and CDR2 is SYDVKM.

This clonotype was observed a handful of times. The chain couples TRBV12-3 or TRBV12-4 to TRBJ2-1, with D possibly called TRBD1 or TRBD2 (7 bases each). The CDR3 runs to 16 residues. Trimming shortened V by 6 bases and J by 5 bases, and 20 bases separated the two germline ends. The CDR3 coding sequence is TGTGCCAGCAGGGGAGGGGGCCCAAAAAACAACAATGAGCAGTTCTTC. Its protein product is CASRGGGPKNNNEQFF.

This clonotype was seen many times. The junction departs from the called germline gene at one end, perhaps through a read error. The genes are TRBV20-1 and TRBJ2-1; D unclear. The germline V gene encodes CDR1 DFQATT and CDR2 SNEGSKA (reference sequence). The CDR3 contains 13 residues. The DNA of the CDR3 is TGCAGTGCTGGAGAGTCGGGCTACAATGAGCAGTTCTTC. This encodes CSAGESGYNEQFF.

In nucleotides, the CDR3 is TGCGCCAGCAGCTGGGGGACAGGGAGGGTCCCTACCGGGGAGCTGTTTTTT. It is translated as CASSWGTGRVPTGELFF. The rearrangement joins TRBV5-1 to TRBJ2-2; 9 positions match TRBD1. V shed 3 bases and J 5 bases; nucleotides not matched to a gene: 11. The CDR3 runs 17 residues. Germline-derived CDR1 and CDR2 are SGHRS and YFSETQ.

This clonotype was observed at least ten times. This chain links TRBV12-3 or TRBV12-4 with TRBJ2-2; D might be TRBD2 (6 bases). This CDR3 has 14 amino acids. V was cut by 7 bases and J by 3 bases, with 12 bases left in between. The CDR3 DNA reads as TGTGCCAGCAAACCCGGGACTCACACCGGGGAGCTGTTTTTT. It is translated as CASKPGTHTGELFF.

This clonotype turned up a few times. Here the CDR3 DNA reads TGTGCCAGCAGCCTAATCACCTCCTACAATGAGCAGTTCTTC. This translates into CASSLITSYNEQFF. This chain connects TRBV27 to TRBJ2-1, with no clear D. The CDR3 runs 14 residues. Trimming took 6 bases from V and 0 from J, leaving 9 bases between them. The germline gives CDR1 MNHEY, CDR2 SMNVEV (reference sequence).

A few counts support this clonotype. The V gene is TRBV6-5, the J gene TRBJ2-2, with 8 bases lining up with TRBD1. CDR1 and CDR2 (germline): MNHEY, SVGAGI. This CDR3 comprises 15 residues. J gave up 7 bases and V 0 bases, and 4 bases lay outside the gene matches. The CDR3 reads CASSYSRTGFGELFF. CDR3 DNA sequence: TGTGCCAGCAGTTACTCGCGGACAGGGTTCGGGGAGCTGTTTTTT.

This clonotype was counted ten times or more. The V call is TRBV20-1, the J call TRBJ2-7; no firm D call. The length of the CDR3 is 11 residues. The germline V gene encodes CDR1 DFQATT and CDR2 SNEGSKA (reference sequence). The V gene lost 0 bases and the J gene lost 6 bases, with 6 bases spanning the gap. This CDR3 is CSARDFTEQYF. The DNA of the CDR3 is TGCAGTGCTAGAGATTTTACCGAGCAGTACTTC.

This clonotype has ten or more counts. The chain employs TRBV20-1 and TRBJ2-7, with D possibly TRBD2 on 6 matching bases. Trimming left V 0 bases short and J 0 bases short, with 15 bases between. The CDR3 is made up of 16 amino acids. Germline CDR1 reads DFQATT; CDR2 reads SNEGSKA (reference sequence). This CDR3 reads CSARDPWGESSYEQYF. The CDR3, as DNA: TGCAGTGCTAGAGATCCTTGGGGGGAGAGCTCCTACGAGCAGTACTTC.

This chain uses TRBV7-8 with TRBJ2-2, with D unresolved. The length of the CDR3 is 14 residues. Germline V gene sequence: CDR1 SGHVS, CDR2 FQNEAQ. With 2 bases removed from V and 5 bases from J, the gap between germline ends came to 9 bases. In nucleotides, the CDR3 is TGTGCCAGCAGCTTATACTCCGAAACCGGGGAGCTGTTTTTT. As protein: CASSLYSETGELFF.

The chain combines TRBV25-1 with TRBJ2-2; D gene ambiguous. The CDR3 length is 13 residues. The V and J ends lost 7 bases and 0 bases respectively, with 6 bases between them. Germline V gene data show CDR1 as MGHDK and CDR2 as SYGVNS. Here the CDR3 reads CASIPPNTGELFF. CDR3 DNA sequence: TGTGCCAGCATACCTCCGAACACCGGGGAGCTGTTTTTT.

This clonotype was observed at least ten times. This chain links TRBV5-1 with TRBJ2-3, with 8 nucleotides matching TRBD2. The V gene's germline CDR1 is SGHRS and CDR2 YFSETQ. Unmatched junction bases numbered 3, after V lost 2 bases and J lost 4 bases. The CDR3 is 14 amino acids. Here the CDR3 reads CASSLAGEADTQYF. Written as DNA, the CDR3 is TGCGCCAGCAGCTTAGCGGGAGAAGCAGATACGCAGTATTTT.

This clonotype occurred a few times. The chain combines TRBV12-3 or TRBV12-4 with TRBJ2-2; D is unresolved. The V gene lost 7 bases and the J gene lost 8 bases, with 5 bases spanning the gap. CDR3 length: 10 amino acids. The CDR3 coding sequence is TGTGCCAGCACCGAAGGGGAGCTGTTTTTT. Its protein product is CASTEGELFF.

This clonotype was seen ten or more times. The chain links TRBV12-3 or TRBV12-4 to TRBJ2-3; maybe TRBD1 (5 bases). CDR3 size: 17 residues. V was clipped by 3 bases and J by 1 base, with 17 bases between them. The CDR3 nucleotides read TGTGCCAGCAGTTTTCCCCGAAGGGGCCTTCGCACAGATACGCAGTATTTT. This gives the protein CASSFPRRGLRTDTQYF.

This clonotype came up many times. CDR3: CASSRTARSYEQYF. The DNA for the CDR3 is TGTGCCAGCAGTCGGACAGCCAGGTCCTACGAGCAGTACTTC. The chain links TRBV28 to TRBJ2-7, with D possibly being TRBD1 (6 bases). Germline assignment: CDR1 MDHEN and CDR2 SYDVKM. The CDR3 is 14 amino acids. V was clipped by 5 bases and J by 1 base, with 12 bases between them.